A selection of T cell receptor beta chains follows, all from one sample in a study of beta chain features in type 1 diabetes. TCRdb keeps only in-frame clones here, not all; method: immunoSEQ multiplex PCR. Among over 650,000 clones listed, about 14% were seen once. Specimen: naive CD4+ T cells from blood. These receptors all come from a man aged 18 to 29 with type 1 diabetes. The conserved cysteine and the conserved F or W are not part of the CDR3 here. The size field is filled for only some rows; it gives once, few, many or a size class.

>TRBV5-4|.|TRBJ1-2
ASSGGTDYGYT
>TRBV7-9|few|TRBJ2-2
ASSLAGVELF
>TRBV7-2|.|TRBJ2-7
ASSVRRPSYEQY
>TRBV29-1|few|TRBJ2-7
SVGGTSLYEQY
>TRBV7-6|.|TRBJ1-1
ASSKDRNTEAF
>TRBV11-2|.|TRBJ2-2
ASRWIRGNTGELF
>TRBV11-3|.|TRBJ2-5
ASSLAGKETQY
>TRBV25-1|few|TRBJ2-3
ASSAEIRGAQQDTQY
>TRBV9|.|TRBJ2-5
ASSPGTDQETQY
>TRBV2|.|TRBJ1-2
ASSEGLGHYGYT
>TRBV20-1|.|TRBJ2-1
SAREGRGTF
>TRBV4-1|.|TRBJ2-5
ASSAPGIQRTQY
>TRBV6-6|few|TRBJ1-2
ASSYDRQEYGYT
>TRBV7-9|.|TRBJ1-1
ASTSHQTNTEAF
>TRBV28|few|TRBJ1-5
ASGRGVSQPQH
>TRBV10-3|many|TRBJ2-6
AIAGDKVRGANVLT
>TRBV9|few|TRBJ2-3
ASKRWRGDTDTQY
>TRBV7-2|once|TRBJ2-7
ASSSGQGLEQY
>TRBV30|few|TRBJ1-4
AWSSGTGEKLF
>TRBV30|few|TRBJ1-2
AWRSQGQGSGYT
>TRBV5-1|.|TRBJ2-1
ASSPQGNEQF
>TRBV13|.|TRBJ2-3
ASSRASGGPSTDTQY
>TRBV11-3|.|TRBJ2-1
ASSADGELGQF
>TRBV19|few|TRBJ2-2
ASSIALNTGELF
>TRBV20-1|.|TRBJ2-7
SAYFYEQY
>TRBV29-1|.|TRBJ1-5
SARIGEAGQPQH
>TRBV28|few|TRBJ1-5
ASSLQLGQGSNQPQH
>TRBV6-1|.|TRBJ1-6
ATGTAKRYNSPLH
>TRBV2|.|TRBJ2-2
ASSELAGPNTGELF
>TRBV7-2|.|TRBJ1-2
ASSLVFQGGGYT
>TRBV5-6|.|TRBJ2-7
ASSSRTGDYEQY
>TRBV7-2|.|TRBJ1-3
ASRLTGIGNTIY
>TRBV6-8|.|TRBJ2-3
AILTGRQMGDTQY
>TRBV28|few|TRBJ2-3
ASSRSTDTQY
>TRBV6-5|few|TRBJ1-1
ASSYSDRPETTEAF
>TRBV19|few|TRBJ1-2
ASWNGYT